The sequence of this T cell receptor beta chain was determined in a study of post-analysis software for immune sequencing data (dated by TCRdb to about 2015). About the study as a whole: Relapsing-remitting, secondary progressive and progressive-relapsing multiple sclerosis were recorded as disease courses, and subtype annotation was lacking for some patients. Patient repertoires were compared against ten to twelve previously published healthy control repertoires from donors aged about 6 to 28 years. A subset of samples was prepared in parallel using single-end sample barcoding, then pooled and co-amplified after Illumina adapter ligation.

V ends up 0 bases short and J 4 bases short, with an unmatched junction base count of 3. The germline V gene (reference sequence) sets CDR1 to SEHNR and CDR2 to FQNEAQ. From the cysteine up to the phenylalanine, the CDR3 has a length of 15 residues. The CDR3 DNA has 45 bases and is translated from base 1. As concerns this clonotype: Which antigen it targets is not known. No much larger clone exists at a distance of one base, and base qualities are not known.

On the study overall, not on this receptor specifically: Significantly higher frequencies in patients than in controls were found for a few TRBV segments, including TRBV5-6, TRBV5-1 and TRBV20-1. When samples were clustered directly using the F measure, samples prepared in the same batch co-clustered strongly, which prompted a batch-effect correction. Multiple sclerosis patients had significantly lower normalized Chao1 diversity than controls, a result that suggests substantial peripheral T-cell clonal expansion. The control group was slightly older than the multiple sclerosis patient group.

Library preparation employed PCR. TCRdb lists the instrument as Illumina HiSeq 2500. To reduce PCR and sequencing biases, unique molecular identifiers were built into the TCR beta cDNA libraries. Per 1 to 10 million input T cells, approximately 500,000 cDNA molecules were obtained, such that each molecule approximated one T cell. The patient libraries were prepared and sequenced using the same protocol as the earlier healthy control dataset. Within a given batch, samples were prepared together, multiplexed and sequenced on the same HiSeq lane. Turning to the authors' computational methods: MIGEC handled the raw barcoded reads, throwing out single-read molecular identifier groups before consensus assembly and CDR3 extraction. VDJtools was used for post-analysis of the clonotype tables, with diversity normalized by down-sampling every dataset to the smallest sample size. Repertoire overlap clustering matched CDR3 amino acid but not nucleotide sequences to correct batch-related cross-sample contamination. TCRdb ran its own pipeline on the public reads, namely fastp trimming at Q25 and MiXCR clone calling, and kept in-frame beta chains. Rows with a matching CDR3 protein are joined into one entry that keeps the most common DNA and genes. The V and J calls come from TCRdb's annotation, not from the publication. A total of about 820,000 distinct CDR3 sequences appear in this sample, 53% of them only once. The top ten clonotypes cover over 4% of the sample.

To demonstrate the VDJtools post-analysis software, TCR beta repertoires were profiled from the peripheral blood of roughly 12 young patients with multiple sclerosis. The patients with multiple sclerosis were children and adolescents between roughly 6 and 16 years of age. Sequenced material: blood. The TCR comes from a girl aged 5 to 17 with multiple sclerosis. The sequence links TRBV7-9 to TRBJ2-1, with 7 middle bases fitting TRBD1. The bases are TGTGCCAGCAGCTTAGCGTGGGGACAGTACAATGAGCAGTTCTTC. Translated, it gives CASSLAWGQYNEQFF.